The 5 T cell receptor beta chains given below trace back to one sample, sequenced in a study of T cells in Graves' hyperthyroidism and ophthalmopathy. RNA transcripts gave rise to amplified TCR beta CDR3 regions. The study used the HTBI primer set for a first-round RT-PCR of the TCR CDR3. TCRdb re-called the multiplex PCR reads with MiXCR, one entry per CDR3 protein. The table has some 570,000 distinct CDR3 sequences, 14% seen once. Sequencing was performed on blood. Receptors were obtained from a woman aged 18-29 years with Graves' ophthalmopathy.

Many counts were recorded for this clonotype. This chain joins TRBV5-1 and TRBJ2-7; 8 bases are a match to TRBD2. The junction had 9 bases not matched to a gene; V was cut back by 4 bases and J by 6 bases. CDR1 is SGHRS and CDR2 is YFSETQ in the germline V gene. This CDR3 region has 14 residues. This CDR3 reads CASSPSGGSGEQYF. The CDR3 nucleotides are TGCGCCAGCAGCCCCTCGGGGGGGTCGGGCGAGCAGTACTTC.

DNA for the CDR3: TGTGCCAGCAGCTTTGCGGCAGGGGGGGAGGGCTACGAGCAGTACTTC. This sequence encodes CASSFAAGGEGYEQYF. The chain is built from TRBV7-9 and TRBJ2-7; D might be TRBD1 or TRBD2, each matching 7 bases. Trimming shortened V by 3 bases and J by 3 bases, and 18 bases separated the two germline ends. The CDR3 is 16 amino acids. The V gene's germline CDR1 is SEHNR and CDR2 FQNEAQ (reference sequence). The whole variable domain, remainder taken from reference TRBV7-9 and TRBJ2-7, is DTGVSQNPRHKITKRGQNVTFRCDPISEHNRLYWYRQTLGQGPEFLTYFQNEAQLEKSRLLSDRFSAERPKGSFSTLEIQRTEQGDSAMYLCASSFAAGGEGYEQYFGPGTRLTVT.

This clonotype was seen at least ten times. This sequence joins TRBV5-5 and TRBJ1-2; D ambiguous. Looked up from germline, CDR1 is SGHKS and CDR2 is YYEKEE (reference sequence). The V gene lost 1 base and the J gene lost 4 bases, with 11 bases spanning the gap. The CDR3 spans 14 residues. This CDR3 is CASSLLERFYGYTF. As DNA, the CDR3 is TGTGCCAGCAGCTTGTTAGAGAGATTCTATGGCTACACCTTC.

Many counts were recorded for this clonotype. This chain uses TRBV30 with TRBJ2-3; D is uncertain. Deletions cut 0 bases from V and 0 bases from J, with 1 base between. The CDR3 extends over 12 amino acids. The V gene's germline CDR1 is GTSNPN and CDR2 SVGIG (reference sequence). CDR3 region: CAWSVSTDTQYF. In DNA, the CDR3 is TGTGCCTGGAGTGTGAGCACAGATACGCAGTATTTT. Drawing the rest from reference TRBV30 and TRBJ2-3, the complete variable domain is SQTIHQWPATLVQPVGSPLSLECTVEGTSNPNLYWYRQAAGRGLQLLFYSVGIGQISSEVPQNLSASRPQDRQFILSSKKLLLSDSGFYLCAWSVSTDTQYFGPGTRLTVL.

This clonotype has just a few counts. This sequence joins TRBV4-1 and TRBJ2-7; D gene uncertain. The CDR3 runs 15 residues. V gave up 0 bases and J gave up 4 bases, with 13 bases separating them. The V gene's germline CDR1 is MGHRA and CDR2 YSYEKL. The CDR3 loop is CASSQDPRVEYEQYF. CDR3 nucleotide sequence: TGCGCCAGCAGCCAAGATCCCCGAGTCGAGTACGAGCAGTACTTC.